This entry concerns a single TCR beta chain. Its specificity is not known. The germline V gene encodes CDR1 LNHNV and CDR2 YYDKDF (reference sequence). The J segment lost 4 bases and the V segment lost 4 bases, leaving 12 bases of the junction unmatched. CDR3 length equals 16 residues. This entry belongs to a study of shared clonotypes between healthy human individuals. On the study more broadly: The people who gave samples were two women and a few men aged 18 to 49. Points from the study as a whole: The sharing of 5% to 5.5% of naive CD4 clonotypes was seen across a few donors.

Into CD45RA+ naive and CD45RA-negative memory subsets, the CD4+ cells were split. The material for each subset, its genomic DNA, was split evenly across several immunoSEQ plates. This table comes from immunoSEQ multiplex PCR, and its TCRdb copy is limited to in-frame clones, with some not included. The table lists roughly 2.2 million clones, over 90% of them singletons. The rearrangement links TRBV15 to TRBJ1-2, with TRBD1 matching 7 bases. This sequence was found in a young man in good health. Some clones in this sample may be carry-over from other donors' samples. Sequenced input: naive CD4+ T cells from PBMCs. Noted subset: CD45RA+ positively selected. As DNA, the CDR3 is TGTGCCACCAGCACACCCCGTAGGACAGGAGGCTATGGCTACACCTTC. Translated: CATSTPRRTGGYGYTF. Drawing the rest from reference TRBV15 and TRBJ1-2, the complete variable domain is DAMVIQNPRYQVTQFGKPVTLSCSQTLNHNVMYWYQQKSSQAPKLLFHYYDKDFNNEADTPDNFQSRRPNTSFCFLDIRSPGLGDTAMYLCATSTPRRTGGYGYTFGSGTRLTVV.